This entry lists 27 T cell receptor beta chains sequenced from one sample in a study of blood T cell repertoires in COVID-19 (dated by TCRdb to 2020 to 2022). Library prep was done by the immunoSEQ multiplex PCR assay. This is the immuneACCESS table as TCRdb keeps it, with only in-frame sequences that have V and J called. A part of the clones is gone; compared with another copy, unresolved V genes explain less than half, and the rest is unexplained. The sample table holds about 160,000 clones, of which roughly 78% were seen once. The ten largest clones capture more than 6.5% of the sample. Input material: peripheral blood. The receptor set was obtained from a woman aged 60-70 years with COVID-19, enrolled during active disease.

The CDR3 sequence is CAWSSPDRGLNQPQHF. The CDR3 DNA follows: TGTGCCTGGAGTTCCCCGGACAGGGGCTTAAATCAGCCCCAGCATTTT. The chain joins TRBV30 to TRBJ1-5; 9 positions match TRBD1. Losses at the gene ends were 2 bases for V and 4 bases for J; bases not matched to a gene: 9. Looked up from germline, CDR1 is GTSNPN and CDR2 is SVGIG (reference sequence). The CDR3 is made up of 16 amino acids.

This clone has only a few counts. V gene TRBV2 combines with J gene TRBJ1-6; 8 positions match TRBD1. Per the germline V gene, CDR1 is SNHLY and CDR2 is FYNNEI. After removal of 7 bases from V and 7 bases from J, the junction contained 9 bases not matched to a gene. The length of the CDR3 is 15 residues. CDR3 DNA: TGTGCCAGCACTGACAGGGGACCTCCGAATTCACCCCTCCACTTT. Residues: CASTDRGPPNSPLHF.

V and J are TRBV28 and TRBJ1-6; TRBD1 might be the D (5 bases). The CDR3 covers 14 residues. The germline V gene has CDR1 MDHEN and CDR2 SYDVKM. Trimming shortened V by 6 bases and J by 9 bases, and 15 bases separated the two germline ends. The CDR3 sequence: CASRLIGVGSPLHF. CDR3 nucleotide sequence: TGTGCCAGCAGGTTAATAGGGGTAGGTTCACCCCTCCACTTT.

The rearrangement uses TRBV6-1 and TRBJ2-7; D is possibly TRBD1 (8 bases). Germline CDR1 and CDR2: MNHNS and SASEGT. The V gene lost 2 bases and the J gene lost 3 bases, with 11 bases spanning the gap. The length of the CDR3 is 14 residues. In nucleotides, the CDR3 is TGTGCCAGCAGTGAAAACAGGGGGGGCTACGAGCAGTACTTC. Protein product: CASSENRGGYEQYF.

This chain connects TRBV28 to TRBJ1-5, with 10 bases that match TRBD1. The germline CDR1 and CDR2 sequences are MDHEN and SYDVKM. The CDR3 is made up of 17 amino acids. Trimming at V came to 7 bases and at J to 0 bases, leaving 9 bases not matched to a gene. This CDR3 is CASTETGGRYSNQPQHF. Here the CDR3 DNA reads TGTGCCAGCACCGAGACAGGGGGCCGATATAGCAATCAGCCCCAGCATTTT.

The chain recombines TRBV2 with TRBJ2-7; 7 nucleotides align to TRBD1. J was trimmed by 3 bases and V by 6 bases; bases with no gene match: 5. Germline-derived CDR1 and CDR2 are SNHLY and FYNNEI. This CDR3 has 13 residues. The CDR3 nucleotides are TGTGCCAGCAGGGACAGGACTGACTACGAGCAGTACGTC. Protein: CASRDRTDYEQYV.

This clone occurred once. This chain uses TRBV19 with TRBJ2-2; 15 bases fit TRBD2. This CDR3 contains 18 residues. J gave up 3 bases and V 5 bases, and 7 bases lay outside the gene matches. The germline CDR1 and CDR2 sequences are LNHDA and SQIVND (reference sequence). The CDR3 loop is CASSPGLAGGRHTGELFF. The CDR3 DNA sequence: TGTGCCAGTAGTCCCGGACTAGCGGGAGGGCGTCACACCGGGGAGCTGTTTTTT.

This clone was found a few times. As DNA, the CDR3 is TGTGCCGGTTCGACAGGCCAGGGGGAGCAGTACTTC. Amino acids: CAGSTGQGEQYF. The chain couples TRBV10-3 to TRBJ2-7; tentatively, D is TRBD1 (6 bases). Germline V lookup: CDR1 ENHRY, CDR2 SYGVKD. The CDR3 length is 12 residues. The V end was cut by 11 bases, the J end by 7 bases, with 18 bases between.

V and J are TRBV6-1 and TRBJ1-4; D unclear. CDR3 size: 18 residues. The V end was cut by 3 bases, the J end by 1 base, with 18 bases between. Germline V gene sequence: CDR1 MNHNS, CDR2 SASEGT. CDR3 in amino acids: CASSDLGARIRTNEKLFF. The DNA for the CDR3 is TGTGCCAGCAGTGATTTGGGCGCAAGAATCCGAACTAATGAAAAACTGTTTTTT.

The V gene is TRBV5-1, the J gene TRBJ1-1, with 7 nucleotides matching TRBD1. The V gene end was trimmed by 4 bases and the J gene end by 0 bases; junction bases not matched to a gene: 6. CDR3 length: 15 amino acids. The germline CDR1 and CDR2 sequences are SGHRS and YFSETQ. CDR3 DNA: TGCGCCAGCAGCCCCGGACAGGCAATGAACACTGAAGCTTTCTTT. It translates to CASSPGQAMNTEAFF.

This clone occurred a few times. At the DNA level, this CDR3 is encoded by other sequences in the same sample as well. J is TRBJ1-5 and V is TRBV7-3, with unresolved D. V lost 1 base and J 5 bases, leaving 6 bases between the germline ends. This CDR3 region has 13 residues. Germline-derived CDR1 and CDR2 are SGHTA and FQGTGA. CDR3 protein: CASSLNRDQPQHF. Written as DNA, the CDR3 is TGTGCCAGCAGCTTAAACAGAGATCAGCCCCAGCATTTT.

Only one count was recorded for this clone. The CDR3 sequence: CSVSPLAASTDTQYF. The CDR3 DNA reads TGCAGCGTTTCGCCACTAGCGGCTAGCACAGATACGCAGTATTTT. The chain employs TRBV29-1 and TRBJ2-3, with TRBD2 identical over 8 bases. The ends lost 5 bases at V and 0 bases at J; junction bases unmatched: 7. Germline V gene data show CDR1 as SQVTM and CDR2 as ANQGSEA. This CDR3 region has 15 residues.

The V and J genes are TRBV5-6 and TRBJ1-6; D gene ambiguous. This CDR3 is 13 amino acids long. Trimming removed 6 bases at V and 9 bases at J, with 13 bases between. The germline gives CDR1 SGHDT, CDR2 YYEEEE. CDR3 residues: CASTLRASSPLHF. The CDR3 DNA reads TGTGCCAGCACCCTGAGGGCTAGTTCACCCCTCCACTTT.

This clone was counted only a few times. The chain has TRBV2 and TRBJ2-5; no clear D. V gave up 3 bases and J gave up 1 base, with 9 bases separating them. The germline CDR1 and CDR2 sequences are SNHLY and FYNNEI. The CDR3 totals 14 residues. In DNA form, the CDR3 reads TGTGCCAGCAGTGAGCCCCCGAGCCAAGAGACCCAGTACTTC. It encodes CASSEPPSQETQYF. Supplemented by reference TRBV2 and TRBJ2-5, the full variable domain reads EPEVTQTPSHQVTQMGQEVILRCVPISNHLYFYWYRQILGQKVEFLVSFYNNEISEKSEIFDDQFSVERPDGSNFTLKIRSTKLEDSAMYFCASSEPPSQETQYFGPGTRLLVL.

The chain combines TRBV2 with TRBJ2-7; the match to TRBD2 covers 10 bases. The CDR3 spans 12 residues. J was trimmed by 7 bases and V by 6 bases; bases with no gene match: 3. Germline CDR1 reads SNHLY; CDR2 reads FYNNEI. This CDR3 is CASRPTSGEQYF. In nucleotides, the CDR3 is TGTGCCAGCAGGCCGACTAGCGGGGAGCAGTACTTC.

This clone occurred a few times. The rearrangement joins TRBV6-4 to TRBJ1-3, with D unclear. CDR3 size: 18 residues. V dropped 0 bases and J dropped 0 bases, with 15 bases sitting between them. The V gene's germline CDR1 is MRHNA and CDR2 SNTAGT. CDR3: CASSDSLARSHSGNTIYF. The CDR3 DNA reads as TGTGCCAGCAGTGACTCTTTGGCCCGTTCCCACTCTGGAAACACCATATATTTT.

The chain has TRBV27 and TRBJ2-1, with TRBD2 matching over 13 bases. This CDR3 has 18 residues. The germline CDR1 and CDR2 sequences are MNHEY and SMNVEV (reference sequence). The V and J ends lost 3 bases and 12 bases, in that order; junction bases with no gene match: 17. The CDR3 here is CASSLGTSGAPSKKGQFF. For the CDR3, the DNA is TGTGCCAGCAGTTTGGGGACTAGCGGGGCCCCATCCAAGAAAGGGCAGTTCTTC.

In this sample, this clone turned up many times. The chain is built from TRBV7-9 and TRBJ2-1; a possible D gene is TRBD1 (6 bases). This CDR3 comprises 14 residues. Germline CDR1 SEHNR, CDR2 FQNEAQ (reference sequence). Trimming took 3 bases from V and 10 from J, leaving 16 bases between them. CDR3 nucleotide sequence: TGTGCCAGCAGCTTCGCGACAGGAGTCCCCGAGCAGTTCTTC. Translating gives CASSFATGVPEQFF.

This clone has only a few counts. The CDR3: CASSPLGSGSKDTEAFF. The CDR3 nucleotides are TGTGCCAGCAGTCCCCTAGGGTCGGGGTCTAAGGACACTGAAGCTTTCTTT. The chain couples TRBV6-6 to TRBJ1-1; D uncertain. This CDR3 contains 17 residues. Trimming removed 5 bases from V and 3 bases from J, with 22 bases in between. CDR1 and CDR2 from the germline V gene are MNHNY and SVGAGI (reference sequence).

The V call is TRBV11-2, the J call TRBJ1-2, with a tentative D call TRBD1 (5 bases). V was trimmed by 4 bases and J by 4 bases, leaving 22 bases between them. Germline CDR1 reads SGHAT; CDR2 reads FQNNGV. The CDR3 totals 17 residues. CDR3 nucleotide sequence: TGTGCCAGCAGCTGGCGAAGGGAGGGGCGAGGAAGCTATGGCTACACCTTC. The encoded protein is CASSWRREGRGSYGYTF.

This clone was counted at least ten times. V gene TRBV27 combines with J gene TRBJ2-5; TRBD2 agrees at 8 bases. The germline V gene has CDR1 MNHEY and CDR2 SMNVEV (reference sequence). V lost 3 bases and J lost 2; bases outside the gene matches: 5. The CDR3 sequence is 15 residues long. CDR3 sequence (DNA): TGTGCCAGCAGTTTGCAGCGGGGGCCTCAAGAGACCCAGTACTTC. This gives the protein CASSLQRGPQETQYF.

This clone was picked up one time. This chain joins TRBV10-3 and TRBJ1-4; TRBD1 matches 10 bases. The CDR3 loop spans 14 amino acids. The germline gives CDR1 ENHRY, CDR2 SYGVKD. The V and J ends lost 6 bases and 7 bases, in that order; junction bases with no gene match: 5. The CDR3 DNA is TGTGCCATCAGGGAAGACAGGGGGCCTGAAAAACTGTTTTTT. Amino acid sequence: CAIREDRGPEKLFF.

This chain uses TRBV12-2 with TRBJ2-7; the table's D call TRBD1 went unverified against the DNA. TRBV12-2 is deemed a pseudogene. The CDR3 is 17 amino acids. The CDR3 reads CASRLGLDRGDRYEQYV. Written as DNA, the CDR3 is TGTGCAAGTCGCTTAGGGTTGGACAGGGGCGACCGCTACGAGCAGTACGTC.

This clone was seen once. The gene calls are TRBV14 and TRBJ2-2; D is uncertain. This CDR3 contains 14 residues. CDR1 is SGHDN and CDR2 is FVKESK in the germline V gene. Trimming removed 1 base from V and 7 bases from J, with 10 bases in between. CDR3 region: CASSQVAAVGELFF. CDR3 DNA: TGTGCCAGCAGCCAAGTTGCCGCAGTCGGGGAGCTGTTTTTT.

The chain combines TRBV5-4 with TRBJ2-5, with TRBD1 matching 7 bases. With V trimmed by 4 bases and J by 2 bases, 8 bases remained unmatched. Per germline, CDR1 SGHNT and CDR2 YYREEE (reference sequence). This CDR3 spans 15 amino acids. CDR3 sequence (DNA): TGTGCCAGCAGCCTCCCCCCGGGACAGCAAGAGACCCAGTACTTC. Translation: CASSLPPGQQETQYF. The whole variable domain, filled in from reference TRBV5-4 and TRBJ2-5, reads ETGVTQSPTHLIKTRGQQVTLRCSSQSGHNTVSWYQQALGQGPQFIFQYYREEENGRGNFPPRFSGLQFPNYSSELNVNALELDDSALYLCASSLPPGQQETQYFGPGTRLLVL.

V and J are TRBV19 and TRBJ1-2; 7 positions agree with TRBD1. The CDR3 is 15 residues long. Germline V CDR1 and CDR2: LNHDA, SQIVND (reference sequence). V lost 4 bases and J lost 2; bases outside the gene matches: 7. CDR3 region: CASSTRRDRNYGYTF. DNA of the CDR3: TGTGCCAGTAGTACGCGCCGGGACAGAAACTATGGCTACACCTTC.

The chain combines TRBV27 with TRBJ2-1, with D tentatively TRBD1 (5 bases). V gave up 4 bases and J gave up 2 bases, with 9 bases separating them. The CDR3 extends over 14 amino acids. From germline, CDR1 is MNHEY and CDR2 SMNVEV (reference sequence). This CDR3 reads CASSSSDTYNEQFF. The CDR3 nucleotides are TGTGCCAGCAGTTCCTCGGACACCTACAATGAGCAGTTCTTC.